These T cell receptor beta chains were read from a single sample in a study of T cell responses to AZD1222 COVID-19 vaccine. The assay was immunoSEQ multiplex PCR, and TCRdb's table has in-frame clones only and misses some. The sample lists roughly 180,000 clones, 88% occurring once. Material: peripheral blood, obtained on day 0 of AZD1222 vaccination. Every receptor here comes from an adult in good health. CDR3s include the opening cysteine and the closing phenylalanine or tryptophan. D genes are given only for firm matches. Part of the rows lack a size; the others show once, few, many or a class for expanded clones.

abundance	j_gene	d_gene	v_gene	CDR3nt	CDR3aa
.	TRBJ2-7	TRBD2	TRBV6-5	TGTGCCAGCAGTTACGGTGAATCGCGGGGGGGCTACGAGCAGTACTTC	CASSYGESRGGYEQYF
.	TRBJ2-7	TRBD1	TRBV9	TGTGCCAGCAGCCTCAGGACAGGGCTATCCTACGAGCAGTACTTC	CASSLRTGLSYEQYF
.	TRBJ1-1	.	TRBV28	TGTGCCACCCAGGGACGGTTGAACACTGAAGCTTTCTTT	CATQGRLNTEAFF
.	TRBJ1-1	.	TRBV10-3	TGTGCCATCAATCTGAAATTGAACACTGAAGCTTTCTTT	CAINLKLNTEAFF
.	TRBJ1-2	.	TRBV6-5	TGTGCCAGCAGTTACTCGAGTCCAGACAAATATGGCTACACCTTC	CASSYSSPDKYGYTF
.	TRBJ2-3	.	TRBV29-1	TGCAGCGTTGAACCGGCCCGGGGGCGGACAGATACGCAGTATTTT	CSVEPARGRTDTQYF
.	TRBJ1-5	.	TRBV12-3/TRBV12-4	TGTGCCAGCAGTTTAGCCCCTGATCAGCCCCAGCATTTT	CASSLAPDQPQHF
.	TRBJ1-5	.	TRBV20-1	TGCAGTGCTAGGGCCGGGACGCCCCAGCATTTT	CSARAGTPQHF
.	TRBJ1-2	.	TRBV15	TGTGCCACCAGCAGGGGGGTTCGGGACTATGGCTACACCTTC	CATSRGVRDYGYTF
.	TRBJ1-2	.	TRBV7-2	TGTGCCAGCAGACAAATGATTGAACCGGGCTACACCTTC	CASRQMIEPGYTF
.	TRBJ1-6	.	TRBV6-2/TRBV6-3	TGTGCCAGCAGTTACTTACAGGGAAACTCACCCCTCCACTTT	CASSYLQGNSPLHF
.	TRBJ1-4	.	TRBV2	TGTGCCAGCAGTGAAGGATGGGGGCGCGAAAAACTGTTTTTT	CASSEGWGREKLFF
once	TRBJ1-5	TRBD1	TRBV5-6	TGTGCCAGCAGCGGACAGGGTCGACAGCCCCAGCATTTT	CASSGQGRQPQHF
.	TRBJ2-1	TRBD2	TRBV9	TGTGCCAGCAGCGTAGGGACTAGCGGACCAGATGAGCAGTTCTTC	CASSVGTSGPDEQFF
.	TRBJ1-5	.	TRBV5-1	TGCGCCAGCAGCTTGGGGGGTTCCTGGCAGGTGGATCCCCAGCATTTT	CASSLGGSWQVDPQHF
.	TRBJ2-7	.	TRBV10-2	TGCGCCAGCAGTGAGAGGGCAGGGACGTACTTC	CASSERAGTYF
.	TRBJ1-5	TRBD1	TRBV7-2	TGTGCCAGCAGCGTTCGAGGCTGGGACAGAGGAGGCAATCAGCCCCAGCATTTT	CASSVRGWDRGGNQPQHF
.	TRBJ1-2	.	TRBV24-1	TGTGCCACCCCCAGTGGCTACACCTTC	CATPSGYTF
.	TRBJ2-7	TRBD1	TRBV24-1	TGTGCCACCAGTGATCCATCCCCCGGGACAGGTTCTTCCTACGAGCAGTACTTC	CATSDPSPGTGSSYEQYF
.	TRBJ2-1	.	TRBV9	TGTGCCAGCAGCCCGGTGGGGGGCTGGGACAATGAGCAGTTCTTC	CASSPVGGWDNEQFF
.	TRBJ1-5	TRBD1	TRBV3-1/TRBV3-2	TGTGCCAGCAGCCTCGGGACAGGGGGCAATCAGCCCCAGCATTTT	CASSLGTGGNQPQHF
few	TRBJ2-1	.	TRBV7-8	TGTGCCAGCAGCTTAGAGATCTACTACAATGAGCAGTTCTTC	CASSLEIYYNEQFF
.	TRBJ2-3	TRBD2	TRBV3-1/TRBV3-2	TGTGCCAGCAGCTTAACCCAGCGGGGGAGGGCAGATACGCAGTATTTT	CASSLTQRGRADTQYF
.	TRBJ1-2	TRBD1	TRBV7-3	TGTGCCAGCAGCTCACAGGGGCTCTATGGCTACACCTTC	CASSSQGLYGYTF
.	TRBJ1-5	TRBD1	TRBV6-1	TGTGCCAGCAGTGATAATCTAGGGACAGGGGGGAGTTATAGCAATCAGCCCCAGCATTTT	CASSDNLGTGGSYSNQPQHF
.	TRBJ2-1	TRBD1	TRBV7-9	TGTGCCAGCAGCTTACAGGGGGCGATCGACAATGAGCAGTTCTTC	CASSLQGAIDNEQFF
once	TRBJ2-7	.	TRBV6-5	TGTGCCAGCGGCCACCAACGATACGAGCAGTACTTC	CASGHQRYEQYF
once	TRBJ1-5	.	TRBV5-6	TGTGCCAGCAGCTTGGGAGGGTTGGGCAATCAGCCCCAGCATTTT	CASSLGGLGNQPQHF
.	TRBJ1-1	.	TRBV3-1/TRBV3-2	TGTGCCAGCAGCCAAGACATGATTACAGGGAGGTTGAACACTGAAGCTTTCTTT	CASSQDMITGRLNTEAFF
.	TRBJ2-3	TRBD2	TRBV19	TGTGCCAGCTCCACCGGGGGGGATACGCAGTATTTT	CASSTGGDTQYF
.	TRBJ2-7	TRBD2	TRBV5-5	TGTGCCAGCAGCTTGAGGTCCCCGGGACTAGGTGGGTACGAGCAGTACTTC	CASSLRSPGLGGYEQYF
.	TRBJ2-7	.	TRBV11-2	TGTGCCAGCAGCCCTATCTCCCGCAGGGCCGGTTACGAGCAGTACTTC	CASSPISRRAGYEQYF
.	TRBJ2-5	TRBD1	TRBV4-1	TGCGCCAGCGCCGACCCGGACAGGGGGTATCAAGAGACCCAGTACTTC	CASADPDRGYQETQYF
.	TRBJ1-4	TRBD1	TRBV9	TGTGCCAGCAGCGGGACCCAGCAAACTACAGGGGCTAATGAAAAACTGTTTTTT	CASSGTQQTTGANEKLFF
.	TRBJ1-1	.	TRBV19	TGTGCCAGTAGTTTCGGGGGAATGAACACTGAAGCTTTCTTT	CASSFGGMNTEAFF
once	TRBJ2-2	.	TRBV3-1/TRBV3-2	TGTGCCAGCAGCCCTTTTCTACCCGGGGAGCTGTTTTTT	CASSPFLPGELFF
.	TRBJ1-1	.	TRBV6-5	TGTGCCAGCAGTTACAGGGCCGGGAACACTGAAGCTTTCTTT	CASSYRAGNTEAFF
few	TRBJ1-2	.	TRBV30	TGTGCCTGGAGGGCAAAGCTCGTAGGCTACACCTTC	CAWRAKLVGYTF
.	TRBJ2-7	TRBD1	TRBV5-1	TGCGCCAGCAGCAGGGGACAGGGGAACGAGCAGTACTTC	CASSRGQGNEQYF